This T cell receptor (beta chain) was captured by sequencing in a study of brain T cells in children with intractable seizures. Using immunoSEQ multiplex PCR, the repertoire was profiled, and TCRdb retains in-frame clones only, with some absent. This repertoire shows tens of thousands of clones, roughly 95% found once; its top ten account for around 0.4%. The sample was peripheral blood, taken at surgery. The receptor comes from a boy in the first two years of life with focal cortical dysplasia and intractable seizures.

CDR3 nucleotides: TGTGCCAGCAGCTTAGTGGCGGGACAGAGATACAATGAGCAGTTCTTC. This translates into CASSLVAGQRYNEQFF. This rearrangement joins TRBV11-2 to TRBJ2-1; D is perhaps TRBD1 (7 bases). V shed 1 base and J shed 4 bases, with 14 bases lying between them. Germline values: CDR1 SGHAT, CDR2 FQNNGV. CDR3 size: 16 residues. Full variable domain (remainder filled in from reference TRBV11-2 and TRBJ2-1): EAGVAQSPRYKIIEKRQSVAFWCNPISGHATLYWYQQILGQGPKLLIQFQNNGVVDDSQLPKDRFSAERLKGVDSTLKIQPAKLEDSAVYLCASSLVAGQRYNEQFFGPGTRLTVL.